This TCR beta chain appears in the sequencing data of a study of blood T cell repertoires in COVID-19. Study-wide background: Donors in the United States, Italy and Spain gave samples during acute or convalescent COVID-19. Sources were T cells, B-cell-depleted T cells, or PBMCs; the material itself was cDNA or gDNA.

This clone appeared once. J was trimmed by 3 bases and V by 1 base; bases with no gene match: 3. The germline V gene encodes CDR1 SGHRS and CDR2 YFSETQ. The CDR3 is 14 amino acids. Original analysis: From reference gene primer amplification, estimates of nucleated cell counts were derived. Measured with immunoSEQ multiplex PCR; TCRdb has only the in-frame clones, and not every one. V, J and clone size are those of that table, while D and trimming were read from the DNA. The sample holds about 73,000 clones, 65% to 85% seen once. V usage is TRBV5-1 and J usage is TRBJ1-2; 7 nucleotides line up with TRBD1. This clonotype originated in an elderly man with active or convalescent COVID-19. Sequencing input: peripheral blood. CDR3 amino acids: CASSLTGEHYGYTF. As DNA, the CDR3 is TGCGCCAGCAGCTTGACAGGGGAACACTATGGCTACACCTTC.